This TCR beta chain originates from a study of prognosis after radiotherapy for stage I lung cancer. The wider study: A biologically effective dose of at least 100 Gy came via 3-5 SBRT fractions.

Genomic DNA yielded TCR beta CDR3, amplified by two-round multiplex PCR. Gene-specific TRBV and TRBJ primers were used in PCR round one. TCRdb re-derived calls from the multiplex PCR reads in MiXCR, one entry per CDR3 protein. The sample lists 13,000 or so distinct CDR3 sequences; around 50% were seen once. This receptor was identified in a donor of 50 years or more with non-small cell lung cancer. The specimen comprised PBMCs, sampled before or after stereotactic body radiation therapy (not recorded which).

The CDR3 DNA reads TGTGCCAGCAGCACACGGGAGGGCGGACTCTACGAGCAGTACTTC. Amino acids: CASSTREGGLYEQYF. This chain uses TRBV7-2 with TRBJ2-7; 8 nucleotides agree with TRBD2. Per the germline V gene, CDR1 is SGHTA and CDR2 is FQGNSA. This CDR3 has 15 residues. Losses at the gene ends were 5 bases for V and 3 bases for J; bases not matched to a gene: 9.